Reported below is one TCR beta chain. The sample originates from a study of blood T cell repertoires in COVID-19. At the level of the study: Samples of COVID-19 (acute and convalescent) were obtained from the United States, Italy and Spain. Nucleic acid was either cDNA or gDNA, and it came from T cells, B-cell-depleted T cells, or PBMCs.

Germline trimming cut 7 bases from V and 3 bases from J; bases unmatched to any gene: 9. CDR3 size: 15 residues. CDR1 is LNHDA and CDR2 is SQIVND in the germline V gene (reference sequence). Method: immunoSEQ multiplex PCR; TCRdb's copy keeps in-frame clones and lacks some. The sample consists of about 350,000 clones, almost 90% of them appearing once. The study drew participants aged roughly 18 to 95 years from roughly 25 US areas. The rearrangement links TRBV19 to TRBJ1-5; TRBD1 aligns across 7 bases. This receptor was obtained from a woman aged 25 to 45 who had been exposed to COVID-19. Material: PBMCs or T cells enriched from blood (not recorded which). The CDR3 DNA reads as TGTGCCAGTAATCCCGGGACAGTCCTCAATCAGCCCCAGCATTTT. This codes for CASNPGTVLNQPQHF.